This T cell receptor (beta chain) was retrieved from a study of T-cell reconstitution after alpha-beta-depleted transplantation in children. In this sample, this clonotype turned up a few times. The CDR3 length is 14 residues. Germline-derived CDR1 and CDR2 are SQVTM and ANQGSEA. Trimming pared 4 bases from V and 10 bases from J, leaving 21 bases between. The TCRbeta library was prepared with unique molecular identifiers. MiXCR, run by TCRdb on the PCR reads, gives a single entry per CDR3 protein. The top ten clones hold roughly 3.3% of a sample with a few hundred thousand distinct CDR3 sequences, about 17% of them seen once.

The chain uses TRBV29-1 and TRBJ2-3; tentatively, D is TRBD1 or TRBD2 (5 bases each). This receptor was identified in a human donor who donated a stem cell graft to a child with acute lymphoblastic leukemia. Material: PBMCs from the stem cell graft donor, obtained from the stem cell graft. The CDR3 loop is CSVGQPTQRDPQYF. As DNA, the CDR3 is TGCAGCGTTGGCCAACCGACTCAGAGGGACCCGCAGTATTTT.